These 20 T cell receptor beta chains came from one sample sequenced in a study of blood T cell dynamics during melanoma immunotherapy (TCRdb year 2020). The receptor library was made with the immunoSEQ multiplex PCR assay. In TCRdb, the immuneACCESS table is reduced to in-frame sequences with V and J assigned. These tables do not hold every clone; where another copy was compared, an unresolved V gene accounts for under half, and the others remain unexplained. The sample table shows thousands of clones, and around nine tenths are seen once. Of the sample, about 2.3% falls within the top ten clones. The time point label, read with the paper, signifies: week 3, after first cycle of checkpoint inhibitor. The sequences come from blood, collected from a patient treated with checkpoint blockade. These receptor sequences come from a human donor with melanoma.

V is TRBV7-9 and J is TRBJ1-6, with 9 bases identical to TRBD1. V lost 3 bases and J lost 7; bases outside the gene matches: 4. The CDR3 spans 15 residues. Per the germline V gene, CDR1 is SEHNR and CDR2 is FQNEAQ (reference sequence). The CDR3 DNA follows: TGTGCCAGCAGCTTGTTAGGGACAGGGAATTCACCCCTCCACTTT. Translating gives CASSLLGTGNSPLHF.

The V call is TRBV7-9, the J call TRBJ2-5; tentative D call: TRBD2 (5 bases). The J call may be wrong; the DNA end is better matched by TRBJ2-7. The CDR3 totals 16 residues. CDR1 is SEHNR and CDR2 is FQNEAQ in the germline V gene (reference sequence). The CDR3 loop reads CASRPNPGRVGYEQYF. In DNA, the CDR3 is TGTGCCAGCAGACCAAACCCGGGAAGGGTGGGCTACGAGCAGTACTTC.

V gene TRBV7-9 combines with J gene TRBJ2-7; 8 nucleotides line up with TRBD1. In germline, CDR1 is SEHNR, CDR2 FQNEAQ (reference sequence). This CDR3 is 13 amino acids long. The V and J ends lost 6 bases and 3 bases, in that order; junction bases with no gene match: 4. CDR3 bases: TGTGCCAGCAGGGACAGGGATATCTACGAGCAGTACTTC. This gives the protein CASRDRDIYEQYF.

This chain uses TRBV19 with TRBJ2-7, with 8 nucleotides matching TRBD1. CDR1 LNHDA and CDR2 SQIVND come from the germline V gene (reference sequence). This CDR3 has 13 amino acids. J gave up 6 bases and V 4 bases, and 5 bases lay outside the gene matches. CDR3 bases: TGTGCCAGTAGTAATCCGGGACAGGCCGAGCAGTACTTC. The encoded protein is CASSNPGQAEQYF.

The rearrangement links TRBV6-1 to TRBJ1-3; 11 bases are shared with TRBD1. The CDR3 extends over 15 amino acids. J was trimmed by 4 bases and V by 4 bases; bases with no gene match: 3. CDR1 and CDR2 (germline): MNHNS, SASEGT. The CDR3 protein is CASSVDRGRGNTIYF. In DNA form, the CDR3 reads TGTGCCAGCAGTGTGGACAGGGGGCGAGGAAACACCATATATTTT.

The rearrangement joins TRBV5-1 to TRBJ1-4, with D unresolved. CDR1 and CDR2 (germline): SGHRS, YFSETQ. Trimming took 1 base from V and 12 from J, leaving 10 bases between them. CDR3 length equals 12 residues. CDR3 residues: CASSLPGAQLFF. CDR3 DNA: TGCGCCAGCAGCTTGCCTGGCGCTCAACTGTTTTTT.

This clone is a singleton in its sample. The chain links TRBV10-3 to TRBJ2-5, with unresolved D. Trimming cost V 2 bases and J 5 bases, with 6 bases left between them. The CDR3 is made up of 12 amino acids. Germline values: CDR1 ENHRY, CDR2 SYGVKD. This CDR3 is CAISELSETQYF. The CDR3 DNA reads TGTGCCATCAGTGAGCTATCTGAGACCCAGTACTTC.

The J gene is TRBJ2-7, the V gene TRBV10-3; 8 nucleotides line up with TRBD2. CDR1 ENHRY and CDR2 SYGVKD come from the germline V gene. The CDR3 is 12 residues long. In DNA form, the CDR3 reads TGTGCTAGCGGGGCAAGTCTTAGCGAGCAGTACTTC. Amino acid sequence: CASGASLSEQYF.

The rearrangement links TRBV19 to TRBJ2-7, with unresolved D. Germline CDR1 is LNHDA and CDR2 is SQIVND (reference sequence). The CDR3 consists of 15 residues. Trimming removed 6 bases from V and 1 base from J, with 16 bases in between. The CDR3 sequence is CASSMTGIGSYEQYF. The CDR3 nucleotides read TGTGCCAGTAGCATGACGGGTATCGGTTCCTACGAGCAGTACTTC.

The chain uses TRBV6-6 and TRBJ2-5, with 11 bases lining up with TRBD2. The J call may be faulty, since TRBJ2-7 better matches the DNA end. The CDR3 runs 16 residues. Germline CDR1 MNHNY, CDR2 SVGAGI (reference sequence). Here the CDR3 DNA reads TGTGCCAGCAGTTACGGAACTAGCGGGAGCCCCTACGAGCAGTACTTC. This translates into CASSYGTSGSPYEQYF.

The genes are TRBV4-3 and TRBJ1-2; 12 nucleotides match TRBD1. There are 15 residues in the CDR3. Unmatched junction bases numbered 4, after V lost 0 bases and J lost 8 bases. Germline lookup yields CDR1 LGHNA and CDR2 YSLEER. The CDR3 nucleotides read TGCGCCAGCAGCCAAGATGGGACAGGGGGCGACGGCTACACCTTC. It is translated as CASSQDGTGGDGYTF.

This chain connects TRBV10-1 to TRBJ1-4, with 8 bases matching TRBD1. The CDR3 contains 13 residues. V shed 6 bases, J shed 7 bases, and the junction held 4 bases outside the gene matches. CDR1 and CDR2 (germline): WNHNN, SYGVQD (reference sequence). The CDR3: CASRLQGVEKLFF. The DNA for the CDR3 is TGCGCCAGCAGGTTACAGGGGGTTGAAAAACTGTTTTTT.

CDR3 nucleotides: TGCGCCAGCAGCCAGGAAGGGGGGGTTAACTATGGCTACACCTTC. Translation: CASSQEGGVNYGYTF. This rearrangement joins TRBV4-3 to TRBJ1-2, with D possibly being TRBD1 (6 bases). V was clipped by 3 bases and J by 1 base, with 12 bases between them. The germline CDR1 and CDR2 sequences are LGHNA and YSLEER. The CDR3 has 15 amino acids.

V is TRBV6-1 and J is TRBJ1-4; D call uncertain. The CDR3 runs 15 residues. V was clipped by 4 bases and J by 2 bases, with 11 bases between them. The germline CDR1 and CDR2 sequences are MNHNS and SASEGT. The CDR3 region is CASSVTAGTNEKLFF. CDR3 in DNA: TGTGCCAGCAGTGTAACCGCCGGCACTAATGAAAAACTGTTTTTT.

This chain connects TRBV7-9 to TRBJ1-2, with 7 bases aligning to TRBD1. J was trimmed by 4 bases and V by 5 bases; bases with no gene match: 13. CDR1 and CDR2 (germline): SEHNR, FQNEAQ (reference sequence). This CDR3 has 16 residues. The CDR3 DNA is TGTGCCAGCAGCCCCAATACAAGACAGGGAGGCTATGGCTACACCTTC. It translates to CASSPNTRQGGYGYTF.

This sequence joins TRBV15 and TRBJ2-7, with D perhaps TRBD2 (6 bases). V was cut by 6 bases and J by 4 bases, with 16 bases left in between. CDR3 size: 14 residues. Per the germline V gene, CDR1 is LNHNV and CDR2 is YYDKDF (reference sequence). In DNA form, the CDR3 reads TGTGCCACCAGTCCGACTAGAACGGGGTACGAGCAGTACTTC. Amino acids: CATSPTRTGYEQYF.

Only one count was recorded for this clone. The chain recombines TRBV7-9 with TRBJ2-7; the D is unclear. The CDR3 totals 12 residues. The germline V gene has CDR1 SEHNR and CDR2 FQNEAQ (reference sequence). The ends were cut back, 8 bases at V and 3 bases at J, with 11 bases in the middle. The CDR3 reads CASGLQSYEQYF. The DNA of the CDR3 is TGTGCCAGCGGATTACAAAGCTACGAGCAGTACTTC.

The V and J genes are TRBV11-2 and TRBJ1-2; perhaps TRBD1 as D (6 bases). The CDR3 is 14 residues long. The germline CDR1 and CDR2 sequences are SGHAT and FQNNGV. V gave up 2 bases and J gave up 6 bases, with 13 bases separating them. The CDR3 DNA reads TGTGCCAGCAGCTTAATTGGCAGGGGAGATGGCTACACCTTC. It yields the protein CASSLIGRGDGYTF.

The rearrangement links TRBV10-3 to TRBJ1-4, with TRBD1 as a possible D gene (5 bases). The CDR3 length is 16 residues. Trimming removed 0 bases from V and 7 bases from J, with 15 bases in between. The germline gives CDR1 ENHRY, CDR2 SYGVKD. CDR3 protein: CAISESGQGKGEKLFF. The CDR3 nucleotides read TGTGCCATCAGTGAGTCTGGCCAGGGCAAGGGTGAAAAACTGTTTTTT.

This clone was counted a single time. The chain uses TRBV30 and TRBJ1-5, with 7 bases fitting TRBD1. CDR3 size: 18 residues. CDR1 is GTSNPN and CDR2 is SVGIG in the germline V gene (reference sequence). With 4 bases clipped from V and 2 bases from J, the junction kept 17 bases outside the gene matches. This chain's CDR3 is CAWTRDREGLGGNQPQHF. The DNA of the CDR3 is TGTGCCTGGACCCGGGACAGAGAGGGACTTGGGGGCAATCAGCCCCAGCATTTT.